These 29 T cell receptor beta chains were all obtained from the same sample, sequenced in a study of read filtering for tumor transcriptome and immune sequencing. The library was built from 400 ng RNA with molecular barcoded adaptors for alpha/delta and beta/gamma chains. TCRdb analysed the reads with MiXCR anew, one entry per CDR3 protein. The table records around 30,000 distinct CDR3 sequences, less than 20% of them present only once. The specimen sequenced was a population of CD138-negative cells sorted from bone marrow. These receptors all come from a donor at least 40 years old with multiple myeloma.

This clonotype was picked up many times. CDR3 nucleotide sequence: TGTGCCAGCAGCCCGACCCGGGACACGGGAGAGCAGTACTTC. Translated, it gives CASSPTRDTGEQYF. The chain carries TRBV7-8 and TRBJ2-7; a possible D gene is TRBD1 (6 bases). The CDR3 covers 14 residues. The germline CDR1 and CDR2 sequences are SGHVS and FQNEAQ. The V end lost 5 bases, the J end lost 7 bases, and 18 bases lay between the germline ends.

This clonotype showed up many times. The chain has TRBV29-1 and TRBJ2-7; 10 nucleotides line up with TRBD2. The CDR3 runs 14 residues. The germline V gene encodes CDR1 SQVTM and CDR2 ANQGSEA. V shed 7 bases, J shed 3 bases, and the junction held 9 bases outside the gene matches. CDR3 loop: CSDGEREGGYEQYF. The CDR3 region has the DNA TGCAGCGACGGAGAGCGGGAGGGGGGCTACGAGCAGTACTTC.

This clonotype was found many times. The rearrangement uses TRBV29-1 and TRBJ2-1; D perhaps matches TRBD2 (6 bases). V lost 4 bases and J 6 bases, leaving 13 bases between the germline ends. CDR1 is SQVTM and CDR2 is ANQGSEA in the germline V gene. CDR3 length equals 13 residues. CDR3 sequence reads: CSVVAEISNEQFF. CDR3 nucleotide sequence: TGCAGCGTTGTAGCGGAGATTAGCAATGAGCAGTTCTTC.

This clonotype was observed at least ten times. V usage is TRBV6-5 and J usage is TRBJ1-1, with D hard to call. The CDR3 spans 12 residues. CDR1 is MNHEY and CDR2 is SVGAGI in the germline V gene. V was clipped by 2 bases and J by 5 bases, with 6 bases between them. The CDR3 here is CASSYVGTEAFF. In DNA form, the CDR3 reads TGTGCCAGCAGTTACGTGGGAACTGAAGCTTTCTTT.

This clonotype was counted between two and nine times. The gene calls are TRBV19 and TRBJ1-2, with a possible D match to TRBD1 (6 bases). Germline CDR1 reads LNHDA; CDR2 reads SQIVND (reference sequence). CDR3 length equals 15 residues. Trimming removed 2 bases from V and 10 bases from J, with 20 bases in between. The CDR3 here is CASSINPGTRGIYTF. The CDR3 nucleotides are TGTGCCAGTAGTATAAATCCGGGGACAAGAGGAATCTACACCTTC.

The chain is built from TRBV14 and TRBJ1-2; TRBD1 matches 7 bases. The CDR3 has 15 amino acids. The V gene end was trimmed by 0 bases and the J gene end by 6 bases; junction bases not matched to a gene: 7. The germline gives CDR1 SGHDN, CDR2 FVKESK. CDR3 sequence reads: CASSQDPGDRDGYTF. CDR3 DNA sequence: TGTGCCAGCAGCCAAGACCCGGGGGACAGAGATGGCTACACCTTC.

This clonotype was picked up many times. The CDR3 sequence is CASSVDGPYEQYF. CDR3 in DNA: TGTGCCAGCAGCGTAGATGGGCCGTACGAGCAGTACTTC. The chain recombines TRBV9 with TRBJ2-7, with D unresolved. There are 13 residues in the CDR3. Germline V CDR1 and CDR2: SGDLS, YYNGEE. V lost 0 bases, J lost 4 bases, and 8 bases lay in between.

At least ten counts were recorded for this clonotype. The junction departs from the called germline gene at one end, perhaps through a read error. The V call is TRBV7-8, the J call TRBJ1-1, with a weak D call TRBD1 (5 bases). There are 13 residues in the CDR3. Germline CDR1 is SGHVS and CDR2 is FQNEAQ. The chain's CDR3 is CASSLASVQGESF. As DNA, the CDR3 is TGTGCCAGCAGCTTAGCAAGTGTTCAGGGAGAAAGCTTT.

The chain carries TRBV6-2 or TRBV6-3 and TRBJ2-7; D uncertain. V lost 6 bases, J lost 6 bases, and 15 bases lay in between. CDR3 size: 13 residues. Germline V lookup: CDR1 MNHEY, CDR2 SVGEGT. Written as DNA, the CDR3 is TGTGCCAGCAGCTCCCTTCAATCGACCGAGCAGTACTTC. Translating gives CASSSLQSTEQYF.

The table lists this clonotype with many counts. The chain uses TRBV5-1 and TRBJ1-1; D remains ambiguous. CDR3 size: 13 residues. Between the trimmed V and J ends, which lost 0 bases and 4 bases, there was a span of 7 bases. From germline, CDR1 is SGHRS and CDR2 YFSETQ. The CDR3 region is CASSLEGRTEAFF. In DNA, the CDR3 is TGCGCCAGCAGCTTGGAGGGTCGCACTGAAGCTTTCTTT. The variable domain in full, completed from reference TRBV5-1 and TRBJ1-1, reads KAGVTQTPRYLIKTRGQQVTLSCSPISGHRSVSWYQQTPGQGLQFLFEYFSETQRNKGNFPGRFSGRQFSNSRSEMNVSTLELGDSALYLCASSLEGRTEAFFGQGTRLTVV.

The table lists this clonotype with many counts. The chain carries TRBV19 and TRBJ1-2; unclear D gene. The CDR3 covers 13 residues. CDR1 is LNHDA and CDR2 is SQIVND in the germline V gene (reference sequence). The V gene lost 7 bases and the J gene lost 8 bases, with 17 bases spanning the gap. CDR3 sequence (DNA): TGTGCCAGTACACCCGGGATTTTGAGGGGCTACACCTTC. This encodes CASTPGILRGYTF. Using reference TRBV19 and TRBJ1-2 for the parts outside the CDR3, the full variable domain is DGGITQSPKYLFRKEGQNVTLSCEQNLNHDAMYWYRQDPGQGLRLIYYSQIVNDFQKGDIAEGYSVSREKKESFPLTVTSAQKNPTAFYLCASTPGILRGYTFGSGTRLTVV.

There are many counts of this clonotype. This chain joins TRBV6-5 and TRBJ2-5; D perhaps matches TRBD2 (5 bases). From germline, CDR1 is MNHEY and CDR2 SVGAGI. Trimming removed 6 bases at V and 5 bases at J, with 10 bases between. This CDR3 is built from 12 residues. CDR3 sequence: CASSLTGETQYF. CDR3 bases: TGTGCCAGCAGCCTTACGGGGGAGACCCAGTACTTC.

Many counts were recorded for this clonotype. The chain uses TRBV29-1 and TRBJ1-1; D is uncertain. There are 13 residues in the CDR3. CDR1 SQVTM and CDR2 ANQGSEA come from the germline V gene. Trimming shortened V by 4 bases and J by 4 bases, and 13 bases separated the two germline ends. CDR3 DNA sequence: TGCAGCGTTGCCGGGGTAGATGGCACTGAAGCTTTCTTT. This gives the protein CSVAGVDGTEAFF.

This clonotype is labeled medium-sized. The chain combines TRBV7-2 with TRBJ2-1; TRBD2 is a possible D gene (6 bases). Germline-derived CDR1 and CDR2 are SGHTA and FQGNSA. Trimming took 5 bases from V and 7 from J, leaving 9 bases between them. This CDR3 spans 12 amino acids. The CDR3 DNA follows: TGTGCCAGCAGCCTAGGGAGGAATGAGCAGTTCTTC. Translated, it gives CASSLGRNEQFF.

This clonotype was seen at least ten times. The chain employs TRBV28 and TRBJ2-7; 9 nucleotides align to TRBD1. The germline V gene has CDR1 MDHEN and CDR2 SYDVKM. Trimming at V came to 1 base and at J to 3 bases, leaving 10 bases not matched to a gene. The CDR3 spans 17 residues. For the CDR3, the DNA is TGTGCCAGCAGTTTATCTCGGGCCGGGACAGGGTACTACGAGCAGTACTTC. Translating gives CASSLSRAGTGYYEQYF.

This clonotype was observed many times. V usage is TRBV5-1 and J usage is TRBJ2-3, with a tentative D call TRBD2 (5 bases). The CDR3 is 13 amino acids. Germline V gene sequence: CDR1 SGHRS, CDR2 YFSETQ. Trimming cost V 4 bases and J 0 bases, with 6 bases left between them. The CDR3 protein is CASSRRSTDTQYF. The CDR3 DNA reads TGCGCCAGCAGCAGGAGGAGCACAGATACGCAGTATTTT.

In regard to this clonotype: A much larger clonotype is one base distant, so this may be a read error. The rearrangement uses TRBV6-5 and TRBJ1-6; D remains unclear. In germline, CDR1 is MNHEY, CDR2 SVGAGI. With 6 bases removed from V and 6 bases from J, the gap between germline ends came to 15 bases. The CDR3 sequence is 15 residues long. The CDR3 is CASRDWTKFNSPLHF. CDR3 nucleotide sequence: TGTGCCAGCAGGGACTGGACGAAATTTAATTCACCCCTCCACTTT.

This clonotype is large (0.1 to 1%) within its sample. The rearrangement joins TRBV2 to TRBJ2-1; either TRBD1 or TRBD2 may fit D (5 bases each). This CDR3 has 14 amino acids. Germline values: CDR1 SNHLY, CDR2 FYNNEI. V was pared by 6 bases and J by 8 bases, with 17 bases between. CDR3 residues: CASRNAGAWDEQFF. CDR3 nucleotide sequence: TGTGCCAGCAGAAATGCCGGGGCCTGGGATGAGCAGTTCTTC. Variable domain in full (rest from reference TRBV2 and TRBJ2-1): EPEVTQTPSHQVTQMGQEVILRCVPISNHLYFYWYRQILGQKVEFLVSFYNNEISEKSEIFDDQFSVERPDGSNFTLKIRSTKLEDSAMYFCASRNAGAWDEQFFGPGTRLTVL.

The genes are TRBV6-2 or TRBV6-3 and TRBJ1-5; the D is unclear. The V gene's germline CDR1 is MNHEY and CDR2 SVGEGT. The CDR3 totals 16 residues. V was shortened by 5 bases and J by 1 base, with 15 bases between the two germline ends. The CDR3 protein is CASSRTAWLSNQPQHF. The CDR3 DNA reads as TGTGCCAGCAGTAGGACGGCTTGGCTAAGCAATCAGCCCCAGCATTTT.

At least ten counts were recorded for this clonotype. The chain links TRBV25-1 to TRBJ2-7, with 8 bases that match TRBD2. This CDR3 has 17 residues. Per germline, CDR1 MGHDK and CDR2 SYGVNS. Trimming removed 4 bases from V and 4 bases from J; junction bases left unmatched: 15. Written as DNA, the CDR3 is TGTGCCAGCAGTGGGCGGGGGGACTTTCTCTCGGAGTACGAGCAGTACTTC. Protein product: CASSGRGDFLSEYEQYF.

The chain has TRBV10-3 and TRBJ2-1; the match to TRBD1 covers 9 bases. Germline V gene data show CDR1 as ENHRY and CDR2 as SYGVKD. Trimming removed 11 bases from V and 8 bases from J; junction bases left unmatched: 10. The CDR3 contains 13 residues. Here the CDR3 DNA reads TGTGCCTCTCACCGGGACAGGGCGGATGAGCAGTTCTTC. Translating it yields CASHRDRADEQFF.

This clonotype showed up many times. Since the CDR3 does not end with the conserved phenylalanine or tryptophan, this likely comes from a read error. The CDR3 DNA is TGTGCCAGCAGCCCCCCTGGGGCAGTCCACGAGCAGTTCCTC. This codes for CASSPPGAVHEQFL. The chain combines TRBV7-9 with TRBJ2-1; the D gene is possibly TRBD1 (5 bases). Germline lookup yields CDR1 SEHNR and CDR2 FQNEAQ (reference sequence). The CDR3 extends over 14 amino acids. V was shortened by 5 bases and J by 10 bases, with 18 bases between the two germline ends.

The V gene is TRBV3-1, the J gene TRBJ2-1, with TRBD2 matching over 8 bases. The CDR3 totals 16 residues. Germline values: CDR1 LGHDT, CDR2 YNNKEL (reference sequence). V dropped 7 bases and J dropped 11; count of bases not matched to a gene: 19. Here the CDR3 DNA reads TGTGCCAGCACCCCATCCCGGGGCGGGAGGTTAAATAAGCAGTTCTTC. As protein: CASTPSRGGRLNKQFF.

This clonotype appeared many times. J is TRBJ2-1 and V is TRBV4-1; D unresolved. V dropped 4 bases and J dropped 2 bases, with 9 bases sitting between them. The CDR3 has 14 amino acids. Germline CDR1 is MGHRA and CDR2 is YSYEKL. The chain's CDR3 is CASSPSFTYNEQFF. CDR3 bases: TGCGCCAGCAGCCCCAGCTTCACCTACAATGAGCAGTTCTTC.

This clonotype showed up many times. The chain links TRBV28 to TRBJ1-4, with D maybe TRBD1 (5 bases). V lost 5 bases and J lost 4, with 8 bases in between. The CDR3 contains 13 residues. Germline CDR1 MDHEN, CDR2 SYDVKM. The DNA for the CDR3 is TGTGCCAGCAGTCCAGACAGTAATGAAAAACTGTTTTTT. Its translation is CASSPDSNEKLFF.

This clonotype was seen ten or more times. This chain links TRBV5-6 with TRBJ2-2, with a tentative D call TRBD1 (5 bases). There are 15 residues in the CDR3. Trimming removed 0 bases from V and 5 bases from J, with 11 bases in between. The germline V gene encodes CDR1 SGHDT and CDR2 YYEEEE. For the CDR3, the DNA is TGTGCCAGCAGCTTGGTACAGGCCTGGACCGGGGAGCTGTTTTTT. Encoded protein: CASSLVQAWTGELFF.

This clonotype was counted many times. The rearrangement joins TRBV2 to TRBJ2-3; D gene uncertain. Germline V gene sequence: CDR1 SNHLY, CDR2 FYNNEI. The CDR3 totals 13 residues. The V and J ends lost 4 bases and 4 bases respectively, with 9 bases between them. This chain's CDR3 is CASSVQQADTQYF. CDR3 nucleotides: TGTGCCAGCAGTGTTCAGCAGGCAGATACGCAGTATTTT.

Concerning this clonotype: No conserved phenylalanine or tryptophan is present at the end of the CDR3, so a read error is the likely explanation. J is TRBJ2-3 and V is TRBV11-2, with D unresolved. The V gene's germline CDR1 is SGHAT and CDR2 FQNNGV. This CDR3 comprises 15 residues. The V and J ends lost 1 base and 2 bases respectively, with 10 bases between them. CDR3 in amino acids: CASSLGLRFTDTQYL. The DNA for the CDR3 is TGTGCCAGCAGCTTAGGCCTAAGGTTCACAGATACGCAGTATCTT.

This clonotype was detected many times. The CDR3 coding sequence is TGCAGTGCTCCCCTGCGGGGGGGCCGAAATGAGCAGTTCTTC. This sequence encodes CSAPLRGGRNEQFF. The chain uses TRBV20-1 and TRBJ2-1; 9 nucleotides match TRBD2. V gave up 5 bases and J gave up 7 bases; unmatched junction bases: 9. The CDR3 is 14 amino acids. Per the germline V gene, CDR1 is DFQATT and CDR2 is SNEGSKA (reference sequence).